The clone carrying this TCR beta chain was recorded at least ten times. Its antigen is not identified. This sample's time point: persistent/refractory GD, antithyroid drugs over 5 years with positive TRAb. Extracted PBMC RNA gave rise to the TCR library. Relying on iRepertoire HTBI primers and Arm-PCR of CDR3 regions, the team built TCR beta libraries. TCRdb called the multiplex PCR reads again in MiXCR, with one record for every CDR3 protein. Here the sample spans some 430,000 distinct CDR3 sequences, 20% to 25% being singletons. The source of the sample is a study of regulatory T cells in long-lasting Graves disease. Notes on the study in general: Persistent disease showed a preference for TRBV28, TRBJ1-2 and TRBJ2-5. Accuracy might have suffered from few samples.

CDR3 length: 14 residues. J lost 7 bases, V lost 6 bases, and 5 bases had no gene match. Germline CDR1 and CDR2: MDHEN and SYDVKM. The receptor was isolated from a female donor with Graves disease. The chain uses TRBV28 and TRBJ1-6, with 8 bases lining up with TRBD1. The sample here was peripheral blood mononuclear cells (PBMCs), taken when the disease was refractory, from a patient treated with antithyroid drugs. The CDR3 coding sequence is TGTGCCAGCAGCCATAGACAGGGGAATTCACCCCTCCACTTT. This gives the protein CASSHRQGNSPLHF. Combining the CDR3 with reference TRBV28 and TRBJ1-6 gives the whole variable domain DVKVTQSSRYLVKRTGEKVFLECVQDMDHENMFWYRQDPGLGLRLIYFSYDVKMKEKGDIPEGYSVSREKKERFSLILESASTNQTSMYLCASSHRQGNSPLHFGNGTRLTVT.